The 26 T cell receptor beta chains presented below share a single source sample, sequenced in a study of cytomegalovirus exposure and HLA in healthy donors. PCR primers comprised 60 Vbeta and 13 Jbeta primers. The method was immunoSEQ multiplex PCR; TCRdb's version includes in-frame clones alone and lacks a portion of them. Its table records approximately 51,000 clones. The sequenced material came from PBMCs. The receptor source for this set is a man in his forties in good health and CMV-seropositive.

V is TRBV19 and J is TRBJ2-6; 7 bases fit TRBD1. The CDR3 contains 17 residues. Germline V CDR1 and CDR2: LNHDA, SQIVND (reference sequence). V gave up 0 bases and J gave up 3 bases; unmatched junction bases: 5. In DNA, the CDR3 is TGTGCCAGTAGTATAGAAGGCAGGGGGAGTGGGGCCAACGTCCTGACTTTC. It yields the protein CASSIEGRGSGANVLTF. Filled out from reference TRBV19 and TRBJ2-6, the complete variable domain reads DGGITQSPKYLFRKEGQNVTLSCEQNLNHDAMYWYRQDPGQGLRLIYYSQIVNDFQKGDIAEGYSVSREKKESFPLTVTSAQKNPTAFYLCASSIEGRGSGANVLTFGAGSRLTVL.

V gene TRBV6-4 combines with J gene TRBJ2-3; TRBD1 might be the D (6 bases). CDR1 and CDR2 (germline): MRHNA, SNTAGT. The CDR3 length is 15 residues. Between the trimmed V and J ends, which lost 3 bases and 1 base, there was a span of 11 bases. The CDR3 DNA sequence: TGTGCCAGCAGTGAAGGGGCAGGGGGCACAGATACGCAGTATTTT. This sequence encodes CASSEGAGGTDTQYF.

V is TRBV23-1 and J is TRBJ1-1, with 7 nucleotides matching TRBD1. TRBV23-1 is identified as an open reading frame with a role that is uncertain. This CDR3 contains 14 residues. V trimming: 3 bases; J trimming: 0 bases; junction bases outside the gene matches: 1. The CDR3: CASSQGQLNTEAFF. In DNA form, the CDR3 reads TGCGCCAGCAGTCAGGGACAGTTGAACACTGAAGCTTTCTTT.

The CDR3 is CASSLGLTGAYEQYF. CDR3 bases: TGTGCCAGCAGCTTAGGGTTAACAGGGGCCTACGAGCAGTACTTC. This chain links TRBV7-8 with TRBJ2-7; 7 bases are shared with TRBD1. The germline gives CDR1 SGHVS, CDR2 FQNEAQ. V trimming: 1 base; J trimming: 2 bases; junction bases outside the gene matches: 5. This CDR3 is 15 amino acids long.

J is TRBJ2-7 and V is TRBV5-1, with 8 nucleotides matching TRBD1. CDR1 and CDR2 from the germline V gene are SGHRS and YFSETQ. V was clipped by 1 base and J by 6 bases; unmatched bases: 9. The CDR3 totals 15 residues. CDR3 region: CASSLSHRGLIEQYF. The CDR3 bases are TGCGCCAGCAGCTTGTCCCACAGGGGGTTGATCGAGCAGTACTTC.

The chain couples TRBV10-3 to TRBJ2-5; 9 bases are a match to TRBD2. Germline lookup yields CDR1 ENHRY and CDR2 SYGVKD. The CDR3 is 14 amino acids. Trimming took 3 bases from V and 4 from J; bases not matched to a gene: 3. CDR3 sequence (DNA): TGTGCCATCAGTGATCAAGCGGGGGGAGAGACCCAGTACTTC. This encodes CAISDQAGGETQYF.

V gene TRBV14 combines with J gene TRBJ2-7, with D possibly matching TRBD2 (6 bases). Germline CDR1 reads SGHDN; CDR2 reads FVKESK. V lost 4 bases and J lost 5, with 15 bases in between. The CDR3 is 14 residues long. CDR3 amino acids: CASSPLTGGDEQYF. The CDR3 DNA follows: TGTGCCAGCAGCCCCCTGACGGGCGGGGACGAGCAGTACTTC.

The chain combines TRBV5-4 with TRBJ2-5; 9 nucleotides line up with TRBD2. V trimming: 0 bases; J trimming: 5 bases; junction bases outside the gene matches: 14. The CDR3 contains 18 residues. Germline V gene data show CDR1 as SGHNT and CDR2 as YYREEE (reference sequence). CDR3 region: CASSLAWGVAGVGETQYF. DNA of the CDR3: TGTGCCAGCAGCTTGGCTTGGGGGGTAGCGGGAGTAGGGGAGACCCAGTACTTC.

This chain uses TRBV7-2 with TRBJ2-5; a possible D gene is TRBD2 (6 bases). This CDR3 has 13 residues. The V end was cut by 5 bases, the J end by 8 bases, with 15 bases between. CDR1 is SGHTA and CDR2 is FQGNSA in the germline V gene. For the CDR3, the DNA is TGTGCCAGCAGCGAAACCGGGGGTTACACCCAGTACTTC. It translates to CASSETGGYTQYF.

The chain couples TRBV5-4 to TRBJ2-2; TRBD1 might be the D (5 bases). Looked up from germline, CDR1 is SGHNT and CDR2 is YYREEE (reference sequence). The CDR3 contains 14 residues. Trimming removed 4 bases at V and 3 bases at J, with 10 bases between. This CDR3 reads CASSPDRDTGELFF. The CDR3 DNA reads TGTGCCAGCAGCCCCGACAGAGACACCGGGGAGCTGTTTTTT.

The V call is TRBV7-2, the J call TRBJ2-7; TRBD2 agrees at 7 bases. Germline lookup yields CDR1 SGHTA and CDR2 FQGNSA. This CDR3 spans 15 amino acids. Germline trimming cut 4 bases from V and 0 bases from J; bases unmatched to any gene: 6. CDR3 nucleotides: TGTGCCAGCAGCTCCACTAGCGCCTTCTCCTACGAGCAGTACTTC. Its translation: CASSSTSAFSYEQYF.

The CDR3 reads CASSLGSSWREQFF. In nucleotides, the CDR3 is TGTGCCAGCAGCTTAGGATCAAGCTGGAGAGAGCAGTTCTTC. The chain combines TRBV7-9 with TRBJ2-1; no definite D call. The CDR3 is 14 amino acids. V was cut by 1 base and J by 10 bases, with 14 bases left in between. Germline V gene lookup returns CDR1 SEHNR and CDR2 FQNEAQ (reference sequence). Full variable domain (rest looked up from reference TRBV7-9 and TRBJ2-1): DTGVSQNPRHKITKRGQNVTFRCDPISEHNRLYWYRQTLGQGPEFLTYFQNEAQLEKSRLLSDRFSAERPKGSFSTLEIQRTEQGDSAMYLCASSLGSSWREQFFGPGTRLTVL.

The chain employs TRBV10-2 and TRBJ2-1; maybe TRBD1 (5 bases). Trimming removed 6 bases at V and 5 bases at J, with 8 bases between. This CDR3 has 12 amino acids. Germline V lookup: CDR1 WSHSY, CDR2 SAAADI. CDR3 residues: CASSRADNEQFF. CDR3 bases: TGCGCCAGCAGCAGGGCTGACAATGAGCAGTTCTTC.

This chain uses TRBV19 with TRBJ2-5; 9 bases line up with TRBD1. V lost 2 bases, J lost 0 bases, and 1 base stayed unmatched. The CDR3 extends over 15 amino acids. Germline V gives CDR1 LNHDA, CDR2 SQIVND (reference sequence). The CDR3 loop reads CASSITGGYQETQYF. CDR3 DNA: TGTGCCAGTAGTATAACAGGGGGCTACCAAGAGACCCAGTACTTC. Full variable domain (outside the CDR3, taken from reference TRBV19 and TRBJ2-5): DGGITQSPKYLFRKEGQNVTLSCEQNLNHDAMYWYRQDPGQGLRLIYYSQIVNDFQKGDIAEGYSVSREKKESFPLTVTSAQKNPTAFYLCASSITGGYQETQYFGPGTRLLVL.

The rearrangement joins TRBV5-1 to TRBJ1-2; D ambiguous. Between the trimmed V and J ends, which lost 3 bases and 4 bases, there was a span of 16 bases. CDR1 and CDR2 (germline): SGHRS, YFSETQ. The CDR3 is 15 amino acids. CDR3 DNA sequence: TGCGCCAGCAGCTGGGAGGGAGTGGGCAGCTATGGCTACACCTTC. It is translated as CASSWEGVGSYGYTF.

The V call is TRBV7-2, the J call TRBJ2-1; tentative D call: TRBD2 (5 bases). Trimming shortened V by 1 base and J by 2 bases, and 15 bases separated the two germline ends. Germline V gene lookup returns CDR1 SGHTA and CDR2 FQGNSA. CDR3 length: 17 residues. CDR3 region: CASSLVTRVPTYNEQFF. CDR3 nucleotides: TGTGCCAGCAGCTTAGTGACGCGGGTCCCAACCTACAATGAGCAGTTCTTC. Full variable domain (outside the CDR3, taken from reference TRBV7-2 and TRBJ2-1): GAGVSQSPSNKVTEKGKDVELRCDPISGHTALYWYRQSLGQGLEFLIYFQGNSAPDKSGLPSDRFSAERTGGSVSTLTIQRTQQEDSAVYLCASSLVTRVPTYNEQFFGPGTRLTVL.

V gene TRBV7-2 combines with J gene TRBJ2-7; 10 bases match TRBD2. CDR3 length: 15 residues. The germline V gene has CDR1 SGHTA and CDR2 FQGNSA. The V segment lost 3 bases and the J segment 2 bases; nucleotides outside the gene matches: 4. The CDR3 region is CASSFELAGAYEQYF. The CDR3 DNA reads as TGTGCCAGCAGCTTTGAGCTAGCGGGGGCCTACGAGCAGTACTTC.

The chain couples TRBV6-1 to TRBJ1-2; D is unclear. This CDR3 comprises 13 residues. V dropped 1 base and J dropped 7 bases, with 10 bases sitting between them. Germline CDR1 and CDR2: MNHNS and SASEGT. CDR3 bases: TGTGCCAGCAGTGAAGGGGCGTTGGGTGGCTACACCTTC. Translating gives CASSEGALGGYTF.

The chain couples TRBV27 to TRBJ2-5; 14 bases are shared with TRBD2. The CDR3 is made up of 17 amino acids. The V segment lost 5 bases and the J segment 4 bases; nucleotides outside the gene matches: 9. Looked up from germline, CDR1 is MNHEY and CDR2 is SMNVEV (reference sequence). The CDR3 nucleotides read TGTGCCAGCAGTCTATGGGGGACTAGCGGGGGTCGAGAGACCCAGTACTTC. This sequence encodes CASSLWGTSGGRETQYF.

The CDR3 spells CASSSDRGTYEQYF. As DNA, the CDR3 is TGTGCCAGCAGCTCCGACAGGGGAACCTACGAGCAGTACTTC. The chain joins TRBV11-2 to TRBJ2-7, with 8 bases fitting TRBD1. V shed 4 bases and J 2 bases; nucleotides not matched to a gene: 4. The CDR3 totals 14 residues. CDR1 and CDR2 (germline): SGHAT, FQNNGV.

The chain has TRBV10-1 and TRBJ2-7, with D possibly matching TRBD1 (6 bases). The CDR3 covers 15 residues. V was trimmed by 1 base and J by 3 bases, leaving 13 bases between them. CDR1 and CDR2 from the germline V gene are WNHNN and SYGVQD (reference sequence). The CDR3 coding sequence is TGCGCCAGCAGTGAGTTACAGGGTGGGAACTACGAGCAGTACTTC. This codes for CASSELQGGNYEQYF.

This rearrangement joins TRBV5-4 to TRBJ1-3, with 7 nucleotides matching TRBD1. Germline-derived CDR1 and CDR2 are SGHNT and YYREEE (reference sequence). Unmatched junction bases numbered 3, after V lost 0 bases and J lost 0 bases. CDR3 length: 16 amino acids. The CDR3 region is CASSLEGAVSGNTIYF. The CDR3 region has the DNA TGTGCCAGCAGCTTGGAGGGGGCAGTCTCTGGAAACACCATATATTTT.

The CDR3 region has the DNA TGTGCCTGGAGTGTACCCTACAGGGGGATATGGGGCTACACCTTC. Its protein is CAWSVPYRGIWGYTF. The chain recombines TRBV30 with TRBJ1-2; TRBD1 matches at 8 bases. V was pared by 0 bases and J by 8 bases, with 11 bases of the junction left unmatched. The CDR3 runs to 15 residues. Germline CDR1 is GTSNPN and CDR2 is SVGIG (reference sequence).

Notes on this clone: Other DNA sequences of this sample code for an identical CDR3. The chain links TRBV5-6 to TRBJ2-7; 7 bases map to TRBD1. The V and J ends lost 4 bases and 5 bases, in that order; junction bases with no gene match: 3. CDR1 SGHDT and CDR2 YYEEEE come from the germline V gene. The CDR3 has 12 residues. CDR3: CASSRDRDEQYF. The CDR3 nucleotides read TGTGCCAGCAGCCGCGACAGGGACGAGCAGTACTTC.

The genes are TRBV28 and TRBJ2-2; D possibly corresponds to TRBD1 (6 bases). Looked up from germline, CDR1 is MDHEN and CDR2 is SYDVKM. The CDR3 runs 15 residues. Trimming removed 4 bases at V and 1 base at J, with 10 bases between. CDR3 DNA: TGTGCCAGCAGTTCCACGGGACAGAACACCGGGGAGCTGTTTTTT. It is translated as CASSSTGQNTGELFF.

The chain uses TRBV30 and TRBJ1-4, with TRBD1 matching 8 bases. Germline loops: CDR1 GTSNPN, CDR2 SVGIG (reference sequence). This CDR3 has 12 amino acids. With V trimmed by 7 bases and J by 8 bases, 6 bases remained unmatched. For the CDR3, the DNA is TGTGCCTCCGGGACAGGAGGCGAAAAACTGTTTTTT. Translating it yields CASGTGGEKLFF.